A selection of T cell receptor beta chains follows, all from one sample in a study of cytomegalovirus exposure and HLA in healthy donors. Sequencing was performed with immunoSEQ multiplex PCR; in TCRdb, only in-frame clones are kept and a portion is missing. The data show 120,000 to 150,000 clones, 76% seen once. The specimen was PBMCs. All receptors derive from a middle-aged woman in good health and CMV-seronegative. Each CDR3 is given with its conserved first and last residue. The D gene is left open where the match is weak. Clone size, where shown, is once, few, many, or a class for clones that have expanded.

v_call	clone_size	j_call	d_call	cdr3_nt	cdr3_aa
TRBV7-8	.	TRBJ2-7	.	TGTGCCAGCAGCCCCCCGGGTCCCTACTACGAGCAGTACTTC	CASSPPGPYYEQYF
TRBV5-4	.	TRBJ2-3	.	TGTGCCAGCAGCTGGGGCGGCGGGGGCACAGATACGCAGTATTTT	CASSWGGGGTDTQYF
TRBV4-2	once	TRBJ2-7	.	TGTGCCAGCAGCCGGGAGCTTTTAGTGGGAGGCGAGCAGTACTTC	CASSRELLVGGEQYF
TRBV5-1	.	TRBJ2-7	TRBD2	TGCGCCAGCAGATTGACTAGCGGGAGGCCCTACGAGCAGTACTTC	CASRLTSGRPYEQYF
TRBV30	.	TRBJ1-2	.	TGTGCCTGGAGTGTAGCGTTATCTAGGGGCTACACCTTC	CAWSVALSRGYTF
TRBV7-9	.	TRBJ1-1	TRBD1	TGTGCCAGCAGCGATACGGGAACAGGGGGCACTGAAGCTTTCTTT	CASSDTGTGGTEAFF
TRBV29-1	.	TRBJ2-4	TRBD1	TGCAGCGTGGGACAGGAAGCCAAAAACATTCAGTACTTC	CSVGQEAKNIQYF
TRBV11-2	.	TRBJ2-7	TRBD1	TGTGCCAGCAGCTCACTAGGACAGGGAATCTACGAGCAGTACTTC	CASSSLGQGIYEQYF
TRBV7-9	.	TRBJ2-1	.	TGTGCCAGCAGCTTAGAGTCGGGAGACTACAATGAGCAGTTCTTC	CASSLESGDYNEQFF
TRBV6-6	few	TRBJ2-1	.	TGTGCCAGCAGCAGCGAAAGGTCCAATGAGCAGTTCTTC	CASSSERSNEQFF
TRBV4-2	few	TRBJ1-3	.	TGTGCCAGCAGCCCCCCCGAGGGAAGTGGAAACACCATATATTTT	CASSPPEGSGNTIYF
TRBV7-9	.	TRBJ1-2	.	TGTGCCAGCAGCCCCTGGACAGAGAACTATGGCTACACCTTC	CASSPWTENYGYTF
TRBV5-1	few	TRBJ1-1	.	TGCGCCAGCAGCTCAGGGTACACTGAAGCTTTCTTT	CASSSGYTEAFF
TRBV10-2	.	TRBJ2-2	.	TGCGCCAGCACCCCGACAGGTTATAACACCGGGGAGCTGTTTTTT	CASTPTGYNTGELFF
TRBV30	.	TRBJ2-3	.	TGTGCCTGGAGTGACTTAGGAGGGTGGCGCACAGATACGCAGTATTTT	CAWSDLGGWRTDTQYF
TRBV10-3	.	TRBJ1-1	.	TGTGCCATCAAGAGACAGGATGGGGACACTGAAGCTTTCTTT	CAIKRQDGDTEAFF
TRBV6-5	.	TRBJ2-4	.	TGTGCCAGCAGTTACTCGTGGAGGGCCAAAAACATTCAGTACTTC	CASSYSWRAKNIQYF
TRBV19	.	TRBJ1-1	TRBD1	TGTGCCAGTAGCCTCTTAACAGGGGGGATGAACACTGAAGCTTTCTTT	CASSLLTGGMNTEAFF
TRBV6-1	few	TRBJ2-1	TRBD2	TGTGCCAGCAGTGAGGCCCCGCTAGCGGGATTTGGAGAGCAGTTCTTC	CASSEAPLAGFGEQFF
TRBV6-5	.	TRBJ1-4	TRBD1	TGTGCCAGCCTGACAGGGAGGTTGGTTGGTGAAAAACTGTTTTTT	CASLTGRLVGEKLFF
TRBV15	.	TRBJ2-2	.	TGTGCCACCAGCCCCCGGAAGGGAGGCACCGGGGAGCTGTTTTTT	CATSPRKGGTGELFF
TRBV14	few	TRBJ2-2	TRBD1	TGTGCCAGCAGCCAAGGGGGGACAGCGAACACCGGGGAGCTGTTTTTT	CASSQGGTANTGELFF
TRBV11-2	.	TRBJ1-1	.	TGTGCCAGCAGCCCGAACCCCCGGGAGGTATACGCTGAAGCTTTCTTT	CASSPNPREVYAEAFF
TRBV10-3	.	TRBJ2-7	TRBD2	TGTGCCATCACGGCGGGAGGAAGGGGTTACGAGCAGTACTTC	CAITAGGRGYEQYF
TRBV19	.	TRBJ1-1	TRBD1	TGTGCCAGTAGGGGCATGGGACAGGGGGCTGACACTGAAGCTTTCTTT	CASRGMGQGADTEAFF
TRBV18	.	TRBJ1-3	.	TGTGCCAGCTCACCCGCGGTGCTCTCTGGAAACACCATATATTTT	CASSPAVLSGNTIYF
TRBV5-4	few	TRBJ1-4	.	TGTGCCAGCAGCTTGGCAGGTGTTGGTGAAAAACTGTTTTTT	CASSLAGVGEKLFF
TRBV2	.	TRBJ2-1	TRBD2	TGTGCCAGCAGTGAAGGGGCTAGCGGGAGGGGGGTGGGGGGCAATGAGCAGTTCTTC	CASSEGASGRGVGGNEQFF
TRBV5-1	.	TRBJ2-7	.	TGCGCCAGCAGCCCTATCCCAGGTATCGTCTCCTACGAGCAGTACTTC	CASSPIPGIVSYEQYF
TRBV9	.	TRBJ1-2	.	TGTGCCAGCAGCCTCCGAATGCTGGGAGGTGAAGGTGGCTACACCTTC	CASSLRMLGGEGGYTF
TRBV29-1	.	TRBJ1-3	.	TGCAGCGTTGAAGAACTAGACATCACGCGAGGGGGCTCTGGAAACACCATATATTTT	CSVEELDITRGGSGNTIYF
TRBV9	.	TRBJ2-7	TRBD2	TGTGCCAGCAGCGCACAACCGGGACTAGCGGGGGGATACCTCTCCTACGAGCAGTACTTC	CASSAQPGLAGGYLSYEQYF
TRBV19	.	TRBJ1-5	TRBD1	TGTGCCAGTAAGACCGGGACAGGGTTCGCGCGAGACACCAATCAGCCCCAGCATTTT	CASKTGTGFARDTNQPQHF
TRBV4-1	.	TRBJ2-7	TRBD1	TGCGCCAGCAGACTCGAACCGGGACAGGGGATGTACGAGCAGTACTTC	CASRLEPGQGMYEQYF
TRBV27	.	TRBJ2-7	TRBD1	TGTGCCAGCAGGGGACAGGGGTTCTACTACGAGCAGTACTTC	CASRGQGFYYEQYF
TRBV10-1	.	TRBJ2-1	TRBD2	TGCGCCAGCAGTGTTGGGGGGGCCTACAATGAGCAGTTCTTC	CASSVGGAYNEQFF
TRBV30	few	TRBJ2-5	.	TGTGCCTGGGGGGCCGGAGAGACCCAGTACTTC	CAWGAGETQYF
TRBV7-8	.	TRBJ1-2	.	TGTGCCAGCAGCTTAGACGGACAAAATGGCTACACCTTC	CASSLDGQNGYTF
TRBV6-1	.	TRBJ1-1	TRBD1	TGTGCCAGCGGCAGACAGGGGAAGGCTGAAGCTTTCTTT	CASGRQGKAEAFF
TRBV2	.	TRBJ2-3	TRBD2	TGTGCCAGCAGTGGACTAGCGGGGGAAGTTGGTACGCAGTATTTT	CASSGLAGEVGTQYF
TRBV2	.	TRBJ1-2	TRBD1	TGTGCCAGCAGTGAATCGGGACAGGGATACGGCTACACCTTC	CASSESGQGYGYTF
TRBV11-3	.	TRBJ2-2	TRBD1	TGTGCCAGCAGCCCCGGACAGGGCCGGAACACCGGGGAGCTGTTTTTT	CASSPGQGRNTGELFF
TRBV19	.	TRBJ1-2	.	TGTGCCAGTAGTATTTCTCAGGGAAACTATGGCTACACCTTC	CASSISQGNYGYTF
TRBV6-5	.	TRBJ1-1	.	TGTGCCAGCAGTTACGGGGGGAGAGACACTGAAGCTTTCTTT	CASSYGGRDTEAFF
TRBV28	.	TRBJ2-3	.	TGTGCCAGCAGCAGGGGGGATGCTAGCACAGATACGCAGTATTTT	CASSRGDASTDTQYF